This is a list of T cell receptor beta chains from one sample in a study of blood T cell repertoires in COVID-19. Some clones are missing from TCRdb's copy, which holds only in-frame ones; the method was immunoSEQ multiplex PCR. The sample has approximately 52,000 clones, 80% to 90% seen once. Specimen: peripheral blood. These receptors came from a man between 60 and 70 years old with acute or convalescent COVID-19. Both conserved end residues are part of each CDR3. A D gene is named only where the DNA matches it firmly. Clone size is shown for a subset of rows, as once, few, many or a class of expanded clone.

CDR3 protein: CASSPPISQGYEQYF; CDR3 DNA: TGTGCCAGCTCACCACCTATCAGCCAGGGCTACGAGCAGTACTTC; D gene: .; clone size: .; V gene: TRBV18; J gene: TRBJ2-7
CDR3 protein: CASSVGNLNEKLFF; CDR3 DNA: TGTGCCAGCAGCGTTGGCAACCTTAATGAAAAACTGTTTTTT; D gene: .; clone size: .; V gene: TRBV9; J gene: TRBJ1-4
CDR3 protein: CASSEGLAGTIYTQYF; CDR3 DNA: TGCGCCAGCAGCGAAGGACTAGCGGGGACCATTTATACGCAGTATTTT; D gene: TRBD2; clone size: .; V gene: TRBV5-1; J gene: TRBJ2-3
CDR3 protein: CAISEGANEQFF; CDR3 DNA: TGTGCCATCAGTGAAGGAGCGAATGAGCAGTTCTTC; D gene: .; clone size: .; V gene: TRBV10-3; J gene: TRBJ2-1
CDR3 protein: CSVTKGLAGDEQFF; CDR3 DNA: TGCAGCGTTACTAAGGGACTAGCGGGTGATGAGCAGTTCTTC; D gene: TRBD2; clone size: few; V gene: TRBV29-1; J gene: TRBJ2-1
CDR3 protein: CASSLSSGLGSVWETQYF; CDR3 DNA: TGTGCCAGCAGTTTATCGAGCGGACTAGGATCGGTGTGGGAGACCCAGTACTTC; D gene: TRBD2; clone size: .; V gene: TRBV28; J gene: TRBJ2-5
CDR3 protein: CAISETDTSTDTQYF; CDR3 DNA: TGTGCCATCAGTGAAACAGATACTAGCACAGATACGCAGTATTTT; D gene: .; clone size: .; V gene: TRBV10-3; J gene: TRBJ2-3
CDR3 protein: CSASRQGRTYGYTF; CDR3 DNA: TGCAGTGCTAGTCGACAGGGGCGAACCTATGGCTACACCTTC; D gene: TRBD1; clone size: .; V gene: TRBV20-1; J gene: TRBJ1-2
CDR3 protein: CATSADRGTNQPQHF; CDR3 DNA: TGTGCCACCAGCGCGGACAGGGGGACGAATCAGCCCCAGCATTTT; D gene: TRBD1; clone size: .; V gene: TRBV24-1; J gene: TRBJ1-5
CDR3 protein: CASRWRGRGNEQFF; CDR3 DNA: TGTGCCAGCAGGTGGCGGGGACGGGGCAATGAGCAGTTCTTC; D gene: .; clone size: .; V gene: TRBV28; J gene: TRBJ2-1
CDR3 protein: CASSVGLGATDTQYF; CDR3 DNA: TGTGCCAGCAGCGTCGGATTGGGGGCCACAGATACGCAGTATTTT; D gene: .; clone size: .; V gene: TRBV9; J gene: TRBJ2-3
CDR3 protein: CASSLAGGSGNTIYF; CDR3 DNA: TGTGCCAGCAGCTTAGCGGGAGGGTCTGGAAACACCATATATTTT; D gene: .; clone size: .; V gene: TRBV7-6; J gene: TRBJ1-3